Presented here are 26 T cell receptor beta chains from one specimen sequenced in a study of technical replicates of blood from a handful of donors. Profiled with immunoSEQ multiplex PCR; TCRdb holds only in-frame clones, not every one. Here the sample spans more than 90,000 clones, 90% to 96% being singletons. Sequenced: T cells isolated from PBMCs. These receptors were taken from a human donor in good health.

This clone occurred once. The chain is built from TRBV5-5 and TRBJ2-7, with D unresolved. The V end lost 0 bases, the J end lost 0 bases, and 7 bases lay between the germline ends. Looked up from germline, CDR1 is SGHKS and CDR2 is YYEKEE (reference sequence). The CDR3 has 14 residues. The CDR3 bases are TGTGCCAGCAGCTTGGCCCGAGACTCCTACGAGCAGTACTTC. It specifies CASSLARDSYEQYF.

This sequence joins TRBV27 and TRBJ2-1; D may be TRBD2 (6 bases). This CDR3 has 16 amino acids. The V and J ends lost 4 bases and 0 bases respectively, with 13 bases between them. Per the germline V gene, CDR1 is MNHEY and CDR2 is SMNVEV (reference sequence). CDR3 coding DNA: TGTGCCAGCAGTTCCTGGACTACCAACTCCTACAATGAGCAGTTCTTC. This translates into CASSSWTTNSYNEQFF.

The DNA for the CDR3 is TGTGCCAGCAGTGTATTTGGCAGGGGTGACATTCAGTACTTC. This translates into CASSVFGRGDIQYF. V and J are TRBV2 and TRBJ2-4; a weak D match, TRBD1 (6 bases). The V gene's germline CDR1 is SNHLY and CDR2 FYNNEI. Trimming stripped 4 bases from V and 8 bases from J, with 15 bases between. The CDR3 consists of 14 residues.

The chain combines TRBV2 with TRBJ2-4; tentatively, D is TRBD1 (6 bases). In germline, CDR1 is SNHLY, CDR2 FYNNEI. V was pared by 4 bases and J by 1 base, with 29 bases between. The CDR3 length is 21 residues. The CDR3 DNA sequence: TGTGCCAGCAGTGGGAATCACCCAGGGGCCGACAGTGGATCGGCCAAAAACATTCAGTACTTC. This sequence encodes CASSGNHPGADSGSAKNIQYF.

This chain uses TRBV28 with TRBJ1-2, with D possibly matching TRBD1 (6 bases). V was pared by 1 base and J by 2 bases, with 20 bases between. The CDR3 length is 18 residues. Germline values: CDR1 MDHEN, CDR2 SYDVKM. The CDR3 region is CASSLFHNRVEVNYGYTF. CDR3 in DNA: TGTGCCAGCAGTTTATTCCATAACAGGGTTGAAGTGAACTATGGCTACACCTTC.

The chain uses TRBV7-9 and TRBJ2-5, with 8 bases identical to TRBD2. CDR3 length: 14 amino acids. Trimming removed 8 bases from V and 1 base from J; junction bases left unmatched: 6. Germline V gives CDR1 SEHNR, CDR2 FQNEAQ (reference sequence). The CDR3 sequence is CASGAGVTQETQYF. The CDR3 nucleotides are TGTGCCAGCGGAGCGGGGGTTACCCAAGAGACCCAGTACTTC.

This chain uses TRBV21-1 with TRBJ1-5; the D call of TRBD1 is as the table states it, not checked on the DNA. TRBV21-1 is recorded as a pseudogene. The CDR3 is 14 amino acids. The CDR3 protein is CASSKDRGNQPQHF. The CDR3 bases are TGTGCCAGCAGCAAGGACAGGGGGAATCAGCCCCAGCATTTT.

The chain combines TRBV27 with TRBJ1-4, with D maybe TRBD1 (5 bases). Germline V gene data show CDR1 as MNHEY and CDR2 as SMNVEV (reference sequence). Between the trimmed V and J ends, which lost 3 bases and 5 bases, there was a span of 19 bases. This CDR3 spans 17 amino acids. The CDR3 coding sequence is TGTGCCAGCAGTTTCAACCCAGGGCCATTGGGGAATGAAAAACTGTTTTTT. Protein product: CASSFNPGPLGNEKLFF.

The chain has TRBV10-3 and TRBJ1-5; a possible D gene is TRBD1 (6 bases). In germline, CDR1 is ENHRY, CDR2 SYGVKD. The V end was cut by 0 bases, the J end by 10 bases, with 16 bases between. The CDR3 sequence is 15 residues long. Here the CDR3 reads CAISESAGVLAPQHF. CDR3 bases: TGTGCCATCAGTGAGTCGGCAGGGGTTCTCGCCCCCCAGCATTTT.

The V and J genes are TRBV2 and TRBJ2-7; TRBD2 aligns across 10 bases. Looked up from germline, CDR1 is SNHLY and CDR2 is FYNNEI. With V trimmed by 8 bases and J by 3 bases, 16 bases remained unmatched. The CDR3 loop spans 17 amino acids. CDR3 loop: CASEIGTSVLPHYEQYF. CDR3 nucleotide sequence: TGTGCCAGCGAAATTGGGACTAGCGTCCTACCCCACTACGAGCAGTACTTC.

This chain uses TRBV7-9 with TRBJ2-7, with 9 nucleotides matching TRBD2. Trimming at V came to 5 bases and at J to 2 bases, leaving 7 bases not matched to a gene. CDR3 length equals 15 residues. CDR1 and CDR2 from the germline V gene are SEHNR and FQNEAQ (reference sequence). The CDR3 here is CASSTGLAAAYEQYF. CDR3 bases: TGTGCCAGCAGCACGGGACTAGCTGCCGCCTACGAGCAGTACTTC.

Only a few counts were recorded for this clone. The V call is TRBV10-3, the J call TRBJ1-5; TRBD1 might be the D (5 bases). Germline-derived CDR1 and CDR2 are ENHRY and SYGVKD. The CDR3 has 13 residues. V dropped 3 bases and J dropped 3 bases, with 6 bases sitting between them. CDR3: CAISDRVNQPQHF. CDR3 coding DNA: TGTGCCATCAGTGACAGGGTCAATCAGCCCCAGCATTTT.

This chain uses TRBV7-3 with TRBJ1-1; no reliable D call. Germline V gives CDR1 SGHTA, CDR2 FQGTGA. V lost 0 bases, J lost 6 bases, and 8 bases lay in between. The CDR3 sequence is 13 residues long. This CDR3 reads CASSLTGRAEAFF. The CDR3 DNA sequence: TGTGCCAGCAGCTTAACAGGGCGGGCTGAAGCTTTCTTT. The full variable domain, its missing parts supplied by reference TRBV7-3 and TRBJ1-1, is GAGVSQTPSNKVTEKGKYVELRCDPISGHTALYWYRQSLGQGPEFLIYFQGTGAADDSGLPNDRFFAVRPEGSVSTLKIQRTERGDSAVYLCASSLTGRAEAFFGQGTRLTVV.

This chain uses TRBV7-9 with TRBJ2-7; 7 bases fit TRBD2. The CDR3 runs to 16 residues. Germline V gives CDR1 SEHNR, CDR2 FQNEAQ (reference sequence). Trimming removed 5 bases from V and 0 bases from J; junction bases left unmatched: 10. In nucleotides, the CDR3 is TGTGCCAGCAGCCCCCCCAGGCGGGAGAGCTCCTACGAGCAGTACTTC. Protein product: CASSPPRRESSYEQYF. Complete variable domain (other parts from reference TRBV7-9 and TRBJ2-7): DTGVSQNPRHKITKRGQNVTFRCDPISEHNRLYWYRQTLGQGPEFLTYFQNEAQLEKSRLLSDRFSAERPKGSFSTLEIQRTEQGDSAMYLCASSPPRRESSYEQYFGPGTRLTVT.

CDR3 sequence reads: CASSRTGTQETQYF. The CDR3 DNA is TGTGCCAGCAGTCGGACTGGTACCCAAGAGACCCAGTACTTC. This chain joins TRBV6-5 and TRBJ2-5; D possibly corresponds to TRBD2 (5 bases). The CDR3 has 14 amino acids. The ends were cut back, 5 bases at V and 1 base at J, with 11 bases in the middle. Germline V gives CDR1 MNHEY, CDR2 SVGAGI.

The chain joins TRBV2 to TRBJ1-6; TRBD1 aligns across 9 bases. V gave up 6 bases and J gave up 7 bases; unmatched junction bases: 4. The CDR3 contains 14 residues. The germline CDR1 and CDR2 sequences are SNHLY and FYNNEI. The CDR3 DNA sequence: TGTGCCAGCAGATCCGGGACAGGGAATTCACCCCTCCACTTT. Protein: CASRSGTGNSPLHF.

The chain joins TRBV6-1 to TRBJ2-7, with 7 bases aligning to TRBD2. There are 12 residues in the CDR3. Germline V gene lookup returns CDR1 MNHNS and CDR2 SASEGT. The V and J ends lost 5 bases and 2 bases, in that order; junction bases with no gene match: 0. The CDR3 bases are TGTGCCAGCAGTCGGGGGGCCTACGAGCAGTACTTC. It is translated as CASSRGAYEQYF.

Written as DNA, the CDR3 is TGTGCCAGCAGCTCGACCGGGGCTGAAGCTTTCTTT. Translation: CASSSTGAEAFF. This chain connects TRBV7-3 to TRBJ1-1, with no clear D. Germline CDR1 and CDR2: SGHTA and FQGTGA. Trimming shortened V by 4 bases and J by 6 bases, and 9 bases separated the two germline ends. This CDR3 has 12 amino acids.

The V gene is TRBV19, the J gene TRBJ2-7; 9 bases agree with TRBD1. Trimming at V came to 6 bases and at J to 2 bases, leaving 2 bases not matched to a gene. Germline values: CDR1 LNHDA, CDR2 SQIVND (reference sequence). The CDR3 has 13 amino acids. The CDR3 reads CASSRQGAYEQYF. CDR3 DNA sequence: TGTGCCAGTAGCAGACAGGGGGCCTACGAGCAGTACTTC.

The CDR3 sequence is CASSRRGEGNTEAFF. DNA for the CDR3: TGTGCCAGCTCGCGACGGGGGGAAGGGAACACTGAAGCTTTCTTT. The V call is TRBV18, the J call TRBJ1-1; D perhaps matches TRBD1 (5 bases). This CDR3 is 15 amino acids long. Looked up from germline, CDR1 is KGHSH and CDR2 is LQKENI. V was trimmed by 6 bases and J by 1 base, leaving 15 bases between them.

V gene TRBV7-8 combines with J gene TRBJ1-4, with a tentative D call TRBD1 (6 bases). CDR3 length equals 14 residues. V was shortened by 5 bases and J by 13 bases, with 20 bases between the two germline ends. CDR1 SGHVS and CDR2 FQNEAQ come from the germline V gene. Written as DNA, the CDR3 is TGTGCCAGCAGCCCCTGGGGGCTGACAGGAGGACTGTTTTTT. Amino acid sequence: CASSPWGLTGGLFF.

The chain employs TRBV5-1 and TRBJ1-1; 9 bases line up with TRBD1. The germline V gene has CDR1 SGHRS and CDR2 YFSETQ. The ends lost 1 base at V and 3 bases at J; junction bases unmatched: 7. There are 16 residues in the CDR3. The CDR3 DNA reads as TGCGCCAGCAGCTTGATGGGACAGGGCTTAGACACTGAAGCTTTCTTT. Translating gives CASSLMGQGLDTEAFF. The full variable domain, rest sourced from reference TRBV5-1 and TRBJ1-1, is KAGVTQTPRYLIKTRGQQVTLSCSPISGHRSVSWYQQTPGQGLQFLFEYFSETQRNKGNFPGRFSGRQFSNSRSEMNVSTLELGDSALYLCASSLMGQGLDTEAFFGQGTRLTVV.

The gene calls are TRBV15 and TRBJ1-2, with TRBD1 matching 7 bases. Germline V gene data show CDR1 as LNHNV and CDR2 as YYDKDF (reference sequence). The junction had 6 bases not matched to a gene; V was cut back by 3 bases and J by 2 bases. The CDR3 totals 15 residues. The CDR3 DNA reads as TGTGCCACCAGCAGCCGTAGACAGGGAAACTATGGCTACACCTTC. Its protein is CATSSRRQGNYGYTF.

This chain uses TRBV6-5 with TRBJ1-2; D call uncertain. Germline assignment: CDR1 MNHEY and CDR2 SVGAGI. Trimming cost V 6 bases and J 4 bases, with 18 bases left between them. The length of the CDR3 is 15 residues. In DNA form, the CDR3 reads TGTGCCAGCAGCGGACTATCGACACCCCCCTATGGCTACACCTTC. It encodes CASSGLSTPPYGYTF.

The genes are TRBV6-5 and TRBJ1-1; D not resolved. CDR1 and CDR2 from the germline V gene are MNHEY and SVGAGI. V gave up 8 bases and J gave up 1 base, with 5 bases separating them. The CDR3 is 11 residues long. The CDR3: CASEENTEAFF. CDR3 sequence (DNA): TGTGCCAGCGAGGAGAACACTGAAGCTTTCTTT.

The chain uses TRBV25-1 and TRBJ1-1; D uncertain. V was trimmed by 5 bases and J by 2 bases, leaving 9 bases between them. The CDR3 has 13 residues. Per the germline V gene, CDR1 is MGHDK and CDR2 is SYGVNS. The chain's CDR3 is CASSQTFNTEAFF. CDR3 bases: TGTGCCAGCAGTCAGACATTTAACACTGAAGCTTTCTTT.